This T cell receptor beta chain comes out of a study of monozygotic twins with cystic fibrosis. Study-level points and caveats: Unrelated CF individuals shared fewer identical clonotypes than monozygotic CF twins.

This CDR3 has 14 amino acids. Trimming removed 7 bases at V and 7 bases at J, with 19 bases between. Per germline, CDR1 SGHTA and CDR2 FQGNSA. The assay was immunoSEQ multiplex PCR, and TCRdb's table has in-frame clones only and misses some. Here the sample spans some 25,000 clones, roughly 96% being singletons. With respect to this clone: The antigen is unknown.

Sequencing was done on a sample of blood. This chain joins TRBV7-2 and TRBJ2-5; D is undetermined. The receptor comes from a girl aged 2 to 9 with cystic fibrosis. CDR3 loop: CASTQSVASGTQYF. DNA for the CDR3: TGTGCCAGCACCCAGAGCGTCGCCTCGGGGACCCAGTACTTC.